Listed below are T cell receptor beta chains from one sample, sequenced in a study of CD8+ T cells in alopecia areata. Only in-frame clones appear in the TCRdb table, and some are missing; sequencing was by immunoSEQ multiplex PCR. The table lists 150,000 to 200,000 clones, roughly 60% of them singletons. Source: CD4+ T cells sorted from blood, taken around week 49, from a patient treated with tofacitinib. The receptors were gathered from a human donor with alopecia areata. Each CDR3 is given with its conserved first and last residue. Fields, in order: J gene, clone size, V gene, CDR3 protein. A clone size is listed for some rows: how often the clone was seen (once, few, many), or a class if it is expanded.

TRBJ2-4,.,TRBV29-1,CSVVDRVAKNIQYF
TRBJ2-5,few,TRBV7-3,CASSMSGGSQETQYF
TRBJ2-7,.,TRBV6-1,CASRPPGQAYEQYF
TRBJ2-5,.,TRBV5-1,CASSYSDRGQETQYF
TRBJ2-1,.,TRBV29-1,CSVVQPRSYNEQFF
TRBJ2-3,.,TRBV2,CASSQLSTGTDTQYF
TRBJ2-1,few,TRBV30,CACISYNEQFF
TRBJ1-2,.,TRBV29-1,CSVEASGKPLYGYTF
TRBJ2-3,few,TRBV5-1,CASSVGANSDTQYF
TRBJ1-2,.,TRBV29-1,CSGDTTYGYTF
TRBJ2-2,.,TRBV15,CATSRDRDRDGGELFF
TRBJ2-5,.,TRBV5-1,CASSSGGGETQYF
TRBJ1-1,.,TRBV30,CAWTGTGGEGEAFF
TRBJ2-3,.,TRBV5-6,CASSRTSGGQSTDTQYF
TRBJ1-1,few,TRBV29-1,CSVGLTENTEAFF
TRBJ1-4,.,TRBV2,CASSVGQGYEKLFF
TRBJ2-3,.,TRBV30,CAWTRRRLAASSTDTQYF
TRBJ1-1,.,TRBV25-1,CASSESVGNTEAFF
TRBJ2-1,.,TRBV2,CASEGARNEQFF
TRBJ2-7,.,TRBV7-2,CAGSLDPAGTTYEQYF